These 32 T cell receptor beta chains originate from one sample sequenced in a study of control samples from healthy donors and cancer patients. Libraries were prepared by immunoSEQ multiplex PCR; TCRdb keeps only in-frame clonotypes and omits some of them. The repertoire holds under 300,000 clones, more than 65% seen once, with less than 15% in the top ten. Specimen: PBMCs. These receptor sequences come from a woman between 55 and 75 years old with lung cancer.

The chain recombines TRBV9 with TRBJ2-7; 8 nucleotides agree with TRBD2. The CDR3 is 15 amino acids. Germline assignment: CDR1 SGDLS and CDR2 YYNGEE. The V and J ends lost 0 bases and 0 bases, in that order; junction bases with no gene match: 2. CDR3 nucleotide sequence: TGTGCCAGCAGCGTAGATCTAGCGGGCTCCTACGAGCAGTACTTC. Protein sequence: CASSVDLAGSYEQYF.

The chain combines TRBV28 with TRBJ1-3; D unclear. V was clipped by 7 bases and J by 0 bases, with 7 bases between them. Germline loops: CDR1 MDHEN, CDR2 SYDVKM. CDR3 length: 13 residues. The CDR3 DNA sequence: TGTGCCAGCACCCCGGGCTCTGGAAACACCATATATTTT. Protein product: CASTPGSGNTIYF. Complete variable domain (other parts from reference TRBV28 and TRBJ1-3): DVKVTQSSRYLVKRTGEKVFLECVQDMDHENMFWYRQDPGLGLRLIYFSYDVKMKEKGDIPEGYSVSREKKERFSLILESASTNQTSMYLCASTPGSGNTIYFGEGSWLTVV.

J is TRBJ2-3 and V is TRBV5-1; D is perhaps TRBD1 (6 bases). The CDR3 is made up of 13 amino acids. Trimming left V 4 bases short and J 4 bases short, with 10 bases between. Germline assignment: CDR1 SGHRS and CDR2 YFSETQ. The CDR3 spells CASSADRSDTQYF. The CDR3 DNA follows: TGCGCCAGCAGCGCTGACAGGTCAGATACGCAGTATTTT.

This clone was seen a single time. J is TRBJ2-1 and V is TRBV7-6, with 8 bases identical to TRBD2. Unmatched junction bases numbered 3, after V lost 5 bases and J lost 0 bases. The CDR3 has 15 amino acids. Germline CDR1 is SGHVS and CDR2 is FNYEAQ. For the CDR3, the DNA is TGTGCCAGCAGCCGAAGCGGGAGCTCCTACAATGAGCAGTTCTTC. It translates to CASSRSGSSYNEQFF.

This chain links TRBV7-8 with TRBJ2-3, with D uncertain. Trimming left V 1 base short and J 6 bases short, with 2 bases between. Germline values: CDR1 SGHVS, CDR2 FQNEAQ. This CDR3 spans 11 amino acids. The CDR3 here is CASSLDDTQYF. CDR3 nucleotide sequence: TGTGCCAGCAGCTTAGACGATACGCAGTATTTT.

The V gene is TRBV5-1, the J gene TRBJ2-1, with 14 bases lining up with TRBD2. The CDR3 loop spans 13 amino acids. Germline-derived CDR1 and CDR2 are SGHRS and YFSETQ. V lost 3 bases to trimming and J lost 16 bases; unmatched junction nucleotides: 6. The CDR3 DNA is TGCGCCAGCAGCTCGACTAGCGGGGGGGCTGGATTCTTC. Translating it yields CASSSTSGGAGFF.

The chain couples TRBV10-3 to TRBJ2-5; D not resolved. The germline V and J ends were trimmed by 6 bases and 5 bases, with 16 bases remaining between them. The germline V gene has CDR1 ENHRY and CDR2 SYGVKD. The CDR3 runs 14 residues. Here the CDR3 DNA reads TGTGCCATCAGCTCCCCACCCGAGCACGAGACCCAGTACTTC. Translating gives CAISSPPEHETQYF.

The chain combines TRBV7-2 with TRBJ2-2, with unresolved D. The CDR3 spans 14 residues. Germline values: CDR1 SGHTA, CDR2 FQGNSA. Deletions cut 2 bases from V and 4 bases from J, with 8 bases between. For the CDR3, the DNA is TGTGCCAGCAGCTTAAGGCGCGCCACCGGGGAGCTGTTTTTT. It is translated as CASSLRRATGELFF.

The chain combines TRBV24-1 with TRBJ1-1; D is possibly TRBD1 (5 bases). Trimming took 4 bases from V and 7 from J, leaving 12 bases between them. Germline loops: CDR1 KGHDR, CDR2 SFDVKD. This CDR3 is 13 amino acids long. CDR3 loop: CATSDGDGREAFF. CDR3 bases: TGTGCCACCAGTGACGGGGACGGACGTGAAGCTTTCTTT.

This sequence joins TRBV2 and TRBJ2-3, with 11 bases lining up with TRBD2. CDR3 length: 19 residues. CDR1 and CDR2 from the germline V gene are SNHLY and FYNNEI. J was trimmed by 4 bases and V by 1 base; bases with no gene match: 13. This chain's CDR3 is CASSEDHPIAGGGADTQYF. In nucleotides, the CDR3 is TGTGCCAGCAGTGAAGACCACCCCATAGCGGGAGGGGGAGCAGATACGCAGTATTTT.

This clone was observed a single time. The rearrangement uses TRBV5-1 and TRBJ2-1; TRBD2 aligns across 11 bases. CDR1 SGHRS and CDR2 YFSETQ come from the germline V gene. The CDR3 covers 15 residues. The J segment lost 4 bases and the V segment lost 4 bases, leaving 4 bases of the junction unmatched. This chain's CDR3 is CASSAGLAAYNEQFF. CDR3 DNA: TGCGCCAGCAGCGCGGGACTAGCGGCTTACAATGAGCAGTTCTTC.

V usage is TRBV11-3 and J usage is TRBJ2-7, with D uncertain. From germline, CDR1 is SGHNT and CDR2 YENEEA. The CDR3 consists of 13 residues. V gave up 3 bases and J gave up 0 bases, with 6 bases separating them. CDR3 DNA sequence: TGTGCCAGCAGCTTCGCCATCTCCTACGAGCAGTACTTC. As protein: CASSFAISYEQYF.

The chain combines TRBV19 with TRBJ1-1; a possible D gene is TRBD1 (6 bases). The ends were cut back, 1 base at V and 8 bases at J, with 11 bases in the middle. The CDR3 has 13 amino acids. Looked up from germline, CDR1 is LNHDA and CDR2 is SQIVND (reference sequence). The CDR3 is CASSIVGGLEAFF. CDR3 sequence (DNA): TGTGCCAGTAGTATAGTTGGGGGGCTCGAAGCTTTCTTT.

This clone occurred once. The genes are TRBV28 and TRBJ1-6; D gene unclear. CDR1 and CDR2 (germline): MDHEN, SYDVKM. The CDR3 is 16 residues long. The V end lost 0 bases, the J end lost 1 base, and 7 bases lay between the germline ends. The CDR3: CASSLWGESYNSPLHF. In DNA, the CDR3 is TGTGCCAGCAGTTTATGGGGAGAGTCCTATAATTCACCCCTCCACTTT.

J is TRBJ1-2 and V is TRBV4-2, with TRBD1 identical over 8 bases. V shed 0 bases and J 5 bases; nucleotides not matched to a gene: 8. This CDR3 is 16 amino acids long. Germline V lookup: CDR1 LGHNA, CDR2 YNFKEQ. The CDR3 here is CASSQDKGRGRYGYTF. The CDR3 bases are TGTGCCAGCAGCCAAGACAAGGGCAGGGGGCGTTATGGCTACACCTTC.

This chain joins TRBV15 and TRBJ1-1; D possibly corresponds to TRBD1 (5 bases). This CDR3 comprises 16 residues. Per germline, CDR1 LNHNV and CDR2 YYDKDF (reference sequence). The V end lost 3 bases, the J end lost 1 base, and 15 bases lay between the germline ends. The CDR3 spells CATSRDRNGGNTEAFF. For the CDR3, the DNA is TGTGCCACCAGCAGGGACCGCAATGGGGGGAACACTGAAGCTTTCTTT.

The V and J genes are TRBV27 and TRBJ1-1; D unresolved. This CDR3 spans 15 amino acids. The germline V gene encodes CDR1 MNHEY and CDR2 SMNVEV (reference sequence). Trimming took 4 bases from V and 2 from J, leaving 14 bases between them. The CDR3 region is CASSSIPYRNTEAFF. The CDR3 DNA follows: TGTGCCAGCAGTTCCATCCCCTACAGAAACACTGAAGCTTTCTTT.

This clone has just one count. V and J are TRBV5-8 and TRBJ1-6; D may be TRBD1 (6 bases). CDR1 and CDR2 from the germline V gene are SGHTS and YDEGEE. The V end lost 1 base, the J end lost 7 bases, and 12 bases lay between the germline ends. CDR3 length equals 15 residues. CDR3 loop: CASSLPGTSNSPLHF. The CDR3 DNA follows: TGTGCCAGCAGCTTGCCCGGGACATCGAATTCACCCCTCCACTTT.

DNA for the CDR3: TGTGCCAGCAGCCTCTACAGGGGGAATTCACCCCTCCACTTT. The encoded protein is CASSLYRGNSPLHF. This rearrangement joins TRBV2 to TRBJ1-6; 8 bases line up with TRBD1. The CDR3 extends over 14 amino acids. With V trimmed by 6 bases and J by 7 bases, 5 bases remained unmatched. CDR1 is SNHLY, CDR2 FYNNEI, per germline.

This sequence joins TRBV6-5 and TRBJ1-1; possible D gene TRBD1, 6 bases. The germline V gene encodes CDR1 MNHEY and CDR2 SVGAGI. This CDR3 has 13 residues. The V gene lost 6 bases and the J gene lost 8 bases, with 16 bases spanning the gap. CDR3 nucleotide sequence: TGTGCCAGCAGACCACAATGGGGGGGCGAAGCTTTCTTT. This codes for CASRPQWGGEAFF.

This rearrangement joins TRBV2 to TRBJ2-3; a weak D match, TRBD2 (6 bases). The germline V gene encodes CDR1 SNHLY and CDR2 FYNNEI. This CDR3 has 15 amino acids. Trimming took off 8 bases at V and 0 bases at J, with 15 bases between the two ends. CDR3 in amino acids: CASREMTASTDTQYF. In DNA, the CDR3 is TGTGCCAGCCGGGAGATGACAGCTAGCACAGATACGCAGTATTTT. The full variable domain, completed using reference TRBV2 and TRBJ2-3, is EPEVTQTPSHQVTQMGQEVILRCVPISNHLYFYWYRQILGQKVEFLVSFYNNEISEKSEIFDDQFSVERPDGSNFTLKIRSTKLEDSAMYFCASREMTASTDTQYFGPGTRLTVL.

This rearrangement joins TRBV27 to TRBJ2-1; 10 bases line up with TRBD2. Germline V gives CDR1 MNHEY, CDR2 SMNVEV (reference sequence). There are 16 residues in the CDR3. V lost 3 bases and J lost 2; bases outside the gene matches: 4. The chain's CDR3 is CASSLESGRAYNEQFF. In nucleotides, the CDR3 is TGTGCCAGCAGTTTGGAAAGCGGGAGGGCCTACAATGAGCAGTTCTTC.

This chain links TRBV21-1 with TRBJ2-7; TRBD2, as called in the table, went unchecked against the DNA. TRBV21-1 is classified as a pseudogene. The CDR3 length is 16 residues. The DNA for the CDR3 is TGTGCCAGCAGCAAAGCGCTTTACTTTGAAACCTACGAGCAGTACTTC. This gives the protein CASSKALYFETYEQYF.

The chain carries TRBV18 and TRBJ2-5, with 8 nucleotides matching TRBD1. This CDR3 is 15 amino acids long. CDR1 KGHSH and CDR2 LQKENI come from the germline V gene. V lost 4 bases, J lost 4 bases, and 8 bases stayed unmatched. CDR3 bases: TGTGCCAGCTCACTACTAGGACAGGGTATAGAGACCCAGTACTTC. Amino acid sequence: CASSLLGQGIETQYF. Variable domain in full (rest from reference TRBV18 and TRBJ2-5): NAGVMQNPRHLVRRRGQEARLRCSPMKGHSHVYWYRQLPEEGLKFMVYLQKENIIDESGMPKERFSAEFPKEGPSILRIQQVVRGDSAAYFCASSLLGQGIETQYFGPGTRLLVL.

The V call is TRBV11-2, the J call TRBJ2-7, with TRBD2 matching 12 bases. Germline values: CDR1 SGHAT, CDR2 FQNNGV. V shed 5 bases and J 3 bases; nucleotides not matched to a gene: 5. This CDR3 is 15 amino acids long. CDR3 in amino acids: CASSIGTSGLYEQYF. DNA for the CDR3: TGTGCCAGCAGCATCGGGACTAGCGGGCTCTACGAGCAGTACTTC.

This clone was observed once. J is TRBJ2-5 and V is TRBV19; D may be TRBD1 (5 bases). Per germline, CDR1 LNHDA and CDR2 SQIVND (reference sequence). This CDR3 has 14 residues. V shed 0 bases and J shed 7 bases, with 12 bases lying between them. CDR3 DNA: TGTGCCAGTAGTATAGACGCAGGGAAGGCGACCCAGTACTTC. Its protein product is CASSIDAGKATQYF. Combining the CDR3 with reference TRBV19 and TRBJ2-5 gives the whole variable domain DGGITQSPKYLFRKEGQNVTLSCEQNLNHDAMYWYRQDPGQGLRLIYYSQIVNDFQKGDIAEGYSVSREKKESFPLTVTSAQKNPTAFYLCASSIDAGKATQYFGPGTRLLVL.

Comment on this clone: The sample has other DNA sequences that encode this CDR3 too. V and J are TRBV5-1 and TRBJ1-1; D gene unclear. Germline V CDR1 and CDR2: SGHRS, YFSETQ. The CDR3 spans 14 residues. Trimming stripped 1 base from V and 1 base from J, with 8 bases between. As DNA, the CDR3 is TGCGCCAGCAGCTTGAGGCAGGCGAACACTGAAGCTTTCTTT. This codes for CASSLRQANTEAFF.

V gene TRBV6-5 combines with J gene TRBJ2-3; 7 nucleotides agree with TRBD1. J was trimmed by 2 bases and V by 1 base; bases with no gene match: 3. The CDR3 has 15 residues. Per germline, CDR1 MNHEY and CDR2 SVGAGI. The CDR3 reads CASSYLRGHTDTQYF. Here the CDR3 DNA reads TGTGCCAGCAGTTACTTAAGGGGGCACACAGATACGCAGTATTTT.

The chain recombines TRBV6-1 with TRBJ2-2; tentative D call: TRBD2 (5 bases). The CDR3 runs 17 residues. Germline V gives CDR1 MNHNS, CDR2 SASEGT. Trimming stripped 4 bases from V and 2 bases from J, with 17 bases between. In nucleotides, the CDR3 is TGTGCCAGCAGTGGAGGGTTAATAGGAGGAAACACCGGGGAGCTGTTTTTT. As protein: CASSGGLIGGNTGELFF.

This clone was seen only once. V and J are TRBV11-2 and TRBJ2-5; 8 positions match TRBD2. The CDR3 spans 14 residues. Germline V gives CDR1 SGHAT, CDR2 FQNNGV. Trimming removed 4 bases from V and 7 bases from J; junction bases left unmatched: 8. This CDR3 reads CASSSLAASGTQYF. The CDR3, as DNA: TGTGCCAGCAGCTCACTAGCGGCCTCAGGGACCCAGTACTTC.

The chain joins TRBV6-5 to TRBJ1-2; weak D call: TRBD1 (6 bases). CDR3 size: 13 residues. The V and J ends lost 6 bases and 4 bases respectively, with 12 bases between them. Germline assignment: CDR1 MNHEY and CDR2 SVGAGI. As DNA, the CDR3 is TGTGCCAGCAGCGAGGGACAACGCTATGGCTACACCTTC. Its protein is CASSEGQRYGYTF.

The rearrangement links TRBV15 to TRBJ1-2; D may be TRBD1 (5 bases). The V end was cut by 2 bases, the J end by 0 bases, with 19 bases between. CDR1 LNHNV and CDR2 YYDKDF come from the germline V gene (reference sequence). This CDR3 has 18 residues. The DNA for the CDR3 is TGTGCCACCAGCAGAAGACCCGGGGGACTTCCTTCTAACTATGGCTACACCTTC. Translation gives CATSRRPGGLPSNYGYTF.